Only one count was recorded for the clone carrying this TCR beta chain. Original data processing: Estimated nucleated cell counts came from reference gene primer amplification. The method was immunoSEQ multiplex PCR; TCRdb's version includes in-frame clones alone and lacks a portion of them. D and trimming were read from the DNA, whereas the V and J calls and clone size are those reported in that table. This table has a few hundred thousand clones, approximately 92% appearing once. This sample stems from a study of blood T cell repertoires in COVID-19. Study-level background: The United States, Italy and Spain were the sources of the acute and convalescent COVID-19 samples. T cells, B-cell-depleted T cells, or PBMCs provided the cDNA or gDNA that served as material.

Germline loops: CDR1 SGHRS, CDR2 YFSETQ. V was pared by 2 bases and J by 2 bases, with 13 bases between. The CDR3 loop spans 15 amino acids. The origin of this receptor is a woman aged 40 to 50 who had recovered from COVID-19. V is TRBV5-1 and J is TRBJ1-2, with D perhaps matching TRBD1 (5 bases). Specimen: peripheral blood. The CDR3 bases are TGCGCCAGCAGCTTTTCCCTAGGGGTCAACTATGGCTACACCTTC. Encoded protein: CASSFSLGVNYGYTF.